This is a list of T cell receptor beta chains from one sample in a study of regulatory dendritic cells for organ transplantation. Their specific antigens are unknown. Profiling relied on immunoSEQ multiplex PCR, and the TCRdb table lists in-frame clones only, not all of them. The table has 3,500 to 4,000 clones, roughly three fifths seen once; the top ten hold 20% to 25%. The sample taken for sequencing was memory CD8+ T cells from blood cultured with dendritic cells. These receptors were taken from a human donor in good health. Each CDR3 is given without its conserved first and last residue. Each record gives: V gene, D gene, clone size, CDR3 protein. D genes are given only for firm matches. Size is omitted from some rows. Given values are once, few, many or a class for expanded clones.

v_gene: TRBV4-1
d_gene: -
abundance: medium-sized
CDR3aa: ASSQEGLRGTNEKLF

v_gene: TRBV6-5
d_gene: -
abundance: few
CDR3aa: ASSYRDKNYEQY

v_gene: TRBV7-3
d_gene: TRBD2
abundance: few
CDR3aa: ASSRTGGPGDTQY

v_gene: TRBV4-2
d_gene: TRBD1
abundance: -
CDR3aa: ASSQGDSYEQY

v_gene: TRBV27
d_gene: TRBD1
abundance: -
CDR3aa: ASRPDREREQY

v_gene: TRBV2
d_gene: -
abundance: few
CDR3aa: ASSEATRGRGYT

v_gene: TRBV6-5
d_gene: -
abundance: large
CDR3aa: ASSYSSTGTYEQY

v_gene: TRBV7-8
d_gene: TRBD2
abundance: -
CDR3aa: ASSTRGGLNEQF

v_gene: TRBV9
d_gene: -
abundance: -
CDR3aa: ASSAANRGDTQY

v_gene: TRBV2
d_gene: -
abundance: -
CDR3aa: ASRGGPTYNTEAF

v_gene: TRBV7-8
d_gene: TRBD2
abundance: large
CDR3aa: ASGAGGLNEQF

v_gene: TRBV9
d_gene: TRBD1
abundance: -
CDR3aa: ASNRGGSGELF

v_gene: TRBV27
d_gene: TRBD2
abundance: -
CDR3aa: ASRVTSGSTYEQY

v_gene: TRBV6-1
d_gene: -
abundance: -
CDR3aa: ASSERSSYGYT

v_gene: TRBV5-6
d_gene: -
abundance: -
CDR3aa: ASSSATGGRKEKLF

v_gene: TRBV7-2
d_gene: -
abundance: few
CDR3aa: ASSLLDKSYEQY

v_gene: TRBV13
d_gene: -
abundance: medium-sized
CDR3aa: ASSLGGAGRYEQY

v_gene: TRBV19
d_gene: -
abundance: -
CDR3aa: ASSTPRAREGKLF

v_gene: TRBV6-6
d_gene: TRBD2
abundance: -
CDR3aa: ASSGRGAYNEQF

v_gene: TRBV10-3
d_gene: TRBD1
abundance: -
CDR3aa: AISRDRDFAYEQY

v_gene: TRBV29-1
d_gene: TRBD1
abundance: -
CDR3aa: SVEDLGGGDYGYT

v_gene: TRBV6-5
d_gene: TRBD2
abundance: once
CDR3aa: ASTFSGGATDTQY

v_gene: TRBV11-3
d_gene: -
abundance: -
CDR3aa: ASSLGRLSSYNSPLH

v_gene: TRBV9
d_gene: TRBD1
abundance: -
CDR3aa: ASSVGQGAGNEQF

v_gene: TRBV6-5
d_gene: -
abundance: -
CDR3aa: ASSYGRGNQPQH

v_gene: TRBV18
d_gene: -
abundance: once
CDR3aa: ASSPWTDSSTDTQY

v_gene: TRBV11-3
d_gene: -
abundance: -
CDR3aa: ASSPLGGANVLT

v_gene: TRBV11-3
d_gene: TRBD1
abundance: -
CDR3aa: ASSPTDRAARWDYGYT

v_gene: TRBV4-2
d_gene: -
abundance: -
CDR3aa: ASSQDHTGTGELF

v_gene: TRBV7-6
d_gene: TRBD2
abundance: -
CDR3aa: ASSLELAGGISNEQF

v_gene: TRBV7-2
d_gene: -
abundance: -
CDR3aa: ASSASLTDTEAF

v_gene: TRBV9
d_gene: TRBD1
abundance: -
CDR3aa: ASSEGQGDSYEQY

v_gene: TRBV7-2
d_gene: -
abundance: -
CDR3aa: ASSSTASYEQY

v_gene: TRBV4-2
d_gene: TRBD1
abundance: -
CDR3aa: ASSQDNRGTDEQF

v_gene: TRBV4-2
d_gene: -
abundance: -
CDR3aa: ASSQAYRSSYEQY

v_gene: TRBV27
d_gene: -
abundance: -
CDR3aa: ASQGPGYEQY

v_gene: TRBV4-1
d_gene: -
abundance: -
CDR3aa: ASSQDAVGGPNQPQH

v_gene: TRBV5-6
d_gene: TRBD1
abundance: once
CDR3aa: ASSHGQGNTGELF

v_gene: TRBV9
d_gene: -
abundance: -
CDR3aa: ASSVAGAQYLGNQPQH

v_gene: TRBV5-6
d_gene: TRBD1
abundance: few
CDR3aa: ASSYVPGRQGNNYGYT

v_gene: TRBV19
d_gene: -
abundance: -
CDR3aa: ASSMVAGGTDTQY

v_gene: TRBV4-2
d_gene: TRBD2
abundance: -
CDR3aa: ASSQDHLAGGGWDEQF

v_gene: TRBV12-5
d_gene: -
abundance: few
CDR3aa: ASAYGGSNPYGYT

v_gene: TRBV27
d_gene: TRBD2
abundance: -
CDR3aa: ASSALTSGGGEQY

v_gene: TRBV5-1
d_gene: -
abundance: -
CDR3aa: ASSADYLEDTQY

v_gene: TRBV6-5
d_gene: TRBD2
abundance: -
CDR3aa: ASSWGLAGSYEQY

v_gene: TRBV4-3
d_gene: TRBD1
abundance: -
CDR3aa: ASSPSSTGATYEQY

v_gene: TRBV6-1
d_gene: TRBD1
abundance: -
CDR3aa: ASSEGQGVGTGELF

v_gene: TRBV7-9
d_gene: -
abundance: -
CDR3aa: ASSPLGTSYGYT

v_gene: TRBV5-6
d_gene: -
abundance: once
CDR3aa: ASSLAGWRGSPLH